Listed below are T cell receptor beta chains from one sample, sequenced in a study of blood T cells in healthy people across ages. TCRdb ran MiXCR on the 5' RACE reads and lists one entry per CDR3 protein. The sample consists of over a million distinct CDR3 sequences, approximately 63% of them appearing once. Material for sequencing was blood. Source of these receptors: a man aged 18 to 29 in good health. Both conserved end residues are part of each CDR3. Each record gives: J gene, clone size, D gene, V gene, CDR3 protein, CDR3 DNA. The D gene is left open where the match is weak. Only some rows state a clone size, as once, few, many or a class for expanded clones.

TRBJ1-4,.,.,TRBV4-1,CASSQERGGLEKLFF,TGCGCCAGCAGCCAAGAACGTGGGGGATTAGAAAAACTGTTTTTT
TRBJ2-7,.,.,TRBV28,CASSFVGRVGEQYF,TGTGCCAGCAGTTTTGTCGGGAGAGTGGGCGAGCAGTACTTC
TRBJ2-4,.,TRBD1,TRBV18,CASSTPGTGNIQYF,TGTGCCAGCTCAACTCCCGGGACAGGAAACATTCAGTACTTC
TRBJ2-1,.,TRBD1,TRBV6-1,CASPPGQGRVNEQFF,TGTGCCAGCCCACCGGGACAGGGACGGGTCAATGAGCAGTTCTTC
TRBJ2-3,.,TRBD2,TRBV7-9,CASSRTSPTDTQYF,TGTGCCAGCAGCCGGACTAGCCCCACAGATACGCAGTATTTT
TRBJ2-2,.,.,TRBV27,CASSLNRNTGELFF,TGTGCCAGCAGTTTAAACAGGAACACCGGGGAGCTGTTTTTT
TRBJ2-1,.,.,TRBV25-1,CASSESTVSYNEQFF,TGTGCCAGCAGTGAATCGACGGTCTCCTACAATGAGCAGTTCTTC
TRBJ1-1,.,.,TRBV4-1,CASSQEGDQGSGPNTEAFF,TGCGCCAGCAGCCAAGAAGGGGACCAAGGATCAGGACCGAACACTGAAGCTTTCTTT
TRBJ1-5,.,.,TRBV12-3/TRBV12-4,CASSTGSANQPQHF,TGTGCCAGCAGTACGGGGTCAGCTAATCAGCCCCAGCATTTT
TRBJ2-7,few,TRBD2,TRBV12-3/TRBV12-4,CASSFTSGAYEQYF,TGTGCCAGCAGTTTCACTAGCGGGGCCTACGAGCAGTACTTC
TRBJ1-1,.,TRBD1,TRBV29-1,CSVEETGDVEAFF,TGCAGCGTTGAAGAAACAGGGGATGTTGAAGCTTTCTTT
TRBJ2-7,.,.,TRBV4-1,CASSQANRVYEQYF,TGCGCCAGCAGCCAAGCCAACAGGGTCTACGAGCAGTACTTC
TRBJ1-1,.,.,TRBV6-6,CASKQGGNTEAFF,TGTGCCAGTAAACAGGGAGGGAACACTGAAGCTTTCTTT
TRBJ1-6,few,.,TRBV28,CASSAGTVNSPLHF,TGTGCCAGCAGTGCCGGGACGGTAAATTCACCCCTCCACTTT
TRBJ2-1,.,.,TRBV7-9,CASSILANEQFF,TGTGCCAGCAGCATTCTAGCTAATGAGCAGTTCTTC
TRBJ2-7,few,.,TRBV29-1,CSVEGELGLDEQYF,TGCAGCGTTGAAGGGGAGCTCGGGCTAGACGAGCAGTACTTC
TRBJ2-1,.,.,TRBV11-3,CASSRRDSRNEQFF,TGTGCCAGCAGTAGGAGGGATAGTAGAAATGAGCAGTTCTTC
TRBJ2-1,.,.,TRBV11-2,CASSPLRTTYNEQFF,TGTGCCAGCAGCCCTCTCAGGACTACTTACAATGAGCAGTTCTTC
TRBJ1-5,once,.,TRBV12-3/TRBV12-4,CASSLGPGSQPQHF,TGTGCCAGCAGTTTAGGTCCAGGGTCGCAGCCCCAGCATTTT
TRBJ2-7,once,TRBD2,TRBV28,CASSPWTSGDSYEQYF,TGTGCCAGCAGTCCCTGGACTAGCGGGGACTCCTACGAGCAGTACTTC
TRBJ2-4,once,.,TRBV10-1,CASRTRAQLAENIQYF,TGCGCCAGCAGGACTAGGGCCCAACTAGCCGAAAACATTCAGTACTTC
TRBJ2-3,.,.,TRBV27,CASSLQTGGPDTQYF,TGTGCCAGCAGTTTACAGACGGGGGGCCCAGATACGCAGTATTTT
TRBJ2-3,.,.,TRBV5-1,CASSLITASTDTQYF,TGCGCCAGCAGCTTGATTACAGCTAGCACAGATACGCAGTATTTT
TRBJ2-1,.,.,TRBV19,CASSMFHEYNEQFF,TGTGCCAGTAGTATGTTTCACGAGTACAATGAGCAGTTCTTC
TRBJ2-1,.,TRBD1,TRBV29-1,CSASAGQGVSNEQFF,TGCAGCGCCAGCGCGGGACAGGGGGTCAGCAATGAGCAGTTCTTC
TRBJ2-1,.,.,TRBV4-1,CASSLSPTQRGEQFF,TGCGCCAGCAGCTTAAGTCCCACGCAAAGGGGTGAGCAGTTCTTC
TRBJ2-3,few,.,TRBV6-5,CASRPVREDYTDTQYF,TGTGCCAGCAGACCCGTCCGGGAAGACTACACAGATACGCAGTATTTT
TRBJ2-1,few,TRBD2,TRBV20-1,CSAREWGASGNNEQFF,TGCAGTGCTAGAGAGTGGGGAGCTAGCGGTAACAATGAGCAGTTCTTC